The 2 T cell receptor beta chains below were found in one sample sequenced in a study of blood T cells in healthy people across ages. The second PCR ran about 7 to 12 cycles with a sample-barcoded 5' primer and J-beta primers. Each CDR3 protein gets one entry after TCRdb re-called the 5' RACE reads with MiXCR. The top ten clones hold 20% to 30% of a sample with nearly 800,000 distinct CDR3 sequences, roughly 56% of them seen once. The sample comprised blood. All receptors come from a man aged 40-49 years in good health.

The chain is built from TRBV7-2 and TRBJ1-4; tentative D call: TRBD1 (6 bases). The germline V and J ends were trimmed by 1 base and 4 bases, with 10 bases remaining between them. This CDR3 is built from 15 residues. The germline CDR1 and CDR2 sequences are SGHTA and FQGNSA. Written as DNA, the CDR3 is TGTGCCAGCAGCTTAGTGGACAGAAGTAATGAAAAACTGTTTTTT. It yields the protein CASSLVDRSNEKLFF.

The chain uses TRBV20-1 and TRBJ2-5; D not certain. TRBJ2-7 explains the end of the DNA better; the J call may be wrong. This CDR3 region has 16 residues. Per germline, CDR1 DFQATT and CDR2 SNEGSKA (reference sequence). In DNA form, the CDR3 reads TGCAGTGCTAGACCTCAGACACGCGTCTACGGCTACGAGCAGTACTTC. Its protein is CSARPQTRVYGYEQYF.